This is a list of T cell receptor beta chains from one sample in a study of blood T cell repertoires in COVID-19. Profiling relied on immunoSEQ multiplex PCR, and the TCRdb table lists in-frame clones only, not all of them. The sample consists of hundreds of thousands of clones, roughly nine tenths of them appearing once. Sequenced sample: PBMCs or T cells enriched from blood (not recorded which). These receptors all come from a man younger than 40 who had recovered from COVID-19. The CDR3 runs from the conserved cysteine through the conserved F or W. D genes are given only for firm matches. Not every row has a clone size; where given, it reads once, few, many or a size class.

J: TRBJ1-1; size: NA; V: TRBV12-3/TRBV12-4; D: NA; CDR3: CASSPVNTEAFF; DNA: TGTGCCAGCAGTCCGGTGAACACTGAAGCTTTCTTT
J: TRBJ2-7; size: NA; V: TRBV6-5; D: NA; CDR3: CASRRDRSFGAEQYF; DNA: TGTGCCAGCAGAAGAGACAGGTCCTTCGGGGCCGAGCAGTACTTC
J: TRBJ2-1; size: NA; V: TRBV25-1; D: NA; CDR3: CASSEIRHRNEQFF; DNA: TGTGCTAGCAGTGAAATCCGCCACAGGAATGAGCAGTTCTTC
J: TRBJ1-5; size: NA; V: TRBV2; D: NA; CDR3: CASRAGESNQPQHF; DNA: TGTGCCAGCAGAGCAGGGGAAAGCAATCAGCCCCAGCATTTT
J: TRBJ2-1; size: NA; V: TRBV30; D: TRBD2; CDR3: CAWSTKRGYNEQFF; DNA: TGTGCCTGGAGTACTAAGCGGGGTTACAATGAGCAGTTCTTC
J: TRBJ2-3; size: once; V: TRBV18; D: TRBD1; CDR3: CASSFRTGTDTQYF; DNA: TGTGCCAGCTCATTTCGGACAGGGACAGATACGCAGTATTTT
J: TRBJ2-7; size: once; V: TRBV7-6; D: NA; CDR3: CASSLTGAEQYF; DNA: TGTGCCAGCAGCTTAACGGGTGCCGAGCAGTACTTC
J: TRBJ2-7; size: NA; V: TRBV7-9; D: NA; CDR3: CASSPSTSYEQYF; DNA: TGTGCCAGCAGCCCCTCCACTAGCTACGAGCAGTACTTC
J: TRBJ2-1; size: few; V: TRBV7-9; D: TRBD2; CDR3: CASSYVHSGGGDEQFF; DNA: TGTGCCAGCAGCTACGTCCATAGCGGGGGAGGGGATGAGCAGTTCTTC
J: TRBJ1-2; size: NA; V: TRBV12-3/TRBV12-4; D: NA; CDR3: CASSLGQIYGYTF; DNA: TGTGCCAGCAGTTTAGGGCAGATCTATGGCTACACCTTC
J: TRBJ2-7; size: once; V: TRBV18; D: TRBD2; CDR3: CASSPPTSGNTYEQYF; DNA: TGTGCCAGCTCACCACCGACTAGCGGGAATACCTACGAGCAGTACTTC
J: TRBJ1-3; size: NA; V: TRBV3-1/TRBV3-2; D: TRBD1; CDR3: CASSLTGDGGNTIYF; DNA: TGTGCCAGCAGCCTCACAGGGGACGGGGGAAACACCATATATTTT
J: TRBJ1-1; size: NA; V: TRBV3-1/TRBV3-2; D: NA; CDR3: CASSPRGANTEAFF; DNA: TGTGCCAGCAGCCCAAGGGGCGCGAACACTGAAGCTTTCTTT
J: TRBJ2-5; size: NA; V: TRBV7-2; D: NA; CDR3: CASSFKETQYF; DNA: TGTGCCAGCAGCTTTAAAGAGACCCAGTACTTC
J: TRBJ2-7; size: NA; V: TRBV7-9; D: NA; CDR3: CASSLAGGTYEQYF; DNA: TGTGCCAGCAGCTTAGCGGGAGGAACCTACGAGCAGTACTTC
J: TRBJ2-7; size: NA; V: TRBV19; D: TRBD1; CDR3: CASSRTGNAYEQYF; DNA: TGTGCCAGTAGTCGGACAGGGAACGCCTACGAGCAGTACTTC
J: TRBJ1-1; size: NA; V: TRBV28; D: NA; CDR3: CASSPPGKQTEAFF; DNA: TGTGCCAGCAGTCCTCCAGGGAAGCAGACTGAAGCTTTCTTT
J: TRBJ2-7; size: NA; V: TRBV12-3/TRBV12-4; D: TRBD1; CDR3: CASSSNRGYEQYF; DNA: TGTGCCAGCAGTTCCAACAGGGGGTACGAGCAGTACTTC
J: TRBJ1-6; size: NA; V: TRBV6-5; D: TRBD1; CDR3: CASSYNRGDSPLHF; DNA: TGTGCCAGCAGTTACAACAGGGGTGATTCACCCCTCCACTTT
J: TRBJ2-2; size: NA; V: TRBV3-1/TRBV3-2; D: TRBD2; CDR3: CASSQGLAGVGGELFF; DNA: TGTGCCAGCAGCCAAGGGCTAGCGGGAGTCGGCGGGGAGCTGTTTTTT
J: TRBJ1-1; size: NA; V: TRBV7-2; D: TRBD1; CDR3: CASSTDRGNRKLFF; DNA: TGTGCCAGCAGCACAGACAGGGGGAATAGGAAACTTTTCTTT
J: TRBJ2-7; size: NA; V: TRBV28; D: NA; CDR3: CASSLGAGLLEQYF; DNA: TGTGCCAGCAGTTTAGGGGCCGGCCTCCTCGAGCAGTACTTC
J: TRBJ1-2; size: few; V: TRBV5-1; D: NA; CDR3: CASSQTVNYGYTF; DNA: TGCGCCAGCAGCCAGACAGTTAACTATGGCTACACCTTC
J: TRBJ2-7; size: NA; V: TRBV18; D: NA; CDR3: CASSQGFGNEQYF; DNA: TGTGCCAGCTCACAAGGTTTCGGGAACGAGCAGTACTTC
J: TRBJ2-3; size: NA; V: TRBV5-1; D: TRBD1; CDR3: CASSSGTDTNTDTQYF; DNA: TGCGCCAGCAGCTCGGGGACAGACACCAACACAGATACGCAGTATTTT
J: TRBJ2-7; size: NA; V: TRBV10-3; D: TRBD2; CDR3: CASRGGTTEQYF; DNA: TGTGCCAGCCGGGGAGGGACCACCGAGCAGTACTTC
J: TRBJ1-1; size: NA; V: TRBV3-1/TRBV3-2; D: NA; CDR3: CASSQGYTSAEAFF; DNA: TGTGCCAGCAGCCAAGGTTACACTAGCGCTGAAGCTTTCTTT
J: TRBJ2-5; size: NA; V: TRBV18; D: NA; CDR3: CASSLTGLKTQYF; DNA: TGTGCCAGCTCACTTACAGGGTTGAAGACCCAGTACTTC
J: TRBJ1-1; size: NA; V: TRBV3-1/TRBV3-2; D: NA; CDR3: CASSRPGSRTANTEAFF; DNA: TGTGCCAGCAGCCGCCCTGGCAGCAGGACAGCGAACACTGAAGCTTTCTTT
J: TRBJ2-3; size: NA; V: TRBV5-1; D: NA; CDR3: CASSFRSTDTQYF; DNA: TGCGCCAGCAGCTTTCGGAGCACAGATACGCAGTATTTT
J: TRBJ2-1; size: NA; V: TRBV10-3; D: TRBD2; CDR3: CVTGDGGSYNEQFF; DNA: TGTGTCACGGGGGACGGGGGGTCCTACAATGAGCAGTTCTTC
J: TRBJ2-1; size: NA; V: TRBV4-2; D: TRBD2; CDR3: CASSAASGANNEQFF; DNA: TGTGCCAGCAGCGCGGCTAGCGGGGCAAACAATGAGCAGTTCTTC
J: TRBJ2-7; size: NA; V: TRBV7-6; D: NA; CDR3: CASSQGNEQYF; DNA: TGTGCCAGCAGTCAGGGTAACGAGCAGTACTTC